This paragraph covers one TCR beta chain sequence. The data were taken from a study of blood T cell repertoires in COVID-19. On the study more broadly: PBMCs, B-cell-depleted T cells, or T cells were the source of the cDNA or gDNA that made up the material.

Germline-derived CDR1 and CDR2 are MRHNA and SNTAGT. Trimming took 8 bases from V and 10 from J, leaving 15 bases between them. This CDR3 spans 12 amino acids. All enrollees were roughly 18 to 89 years old and from fewer than 25 US areas. In the original processing: The assay estimated nucleated cells by amplifying reference gene primers. Produced via immunoSEQ multiplex PCR; TCRdb's table is partial and in-frame only. V and J calls and clone size follow that table, whereas D and trimming were derived from the DNA. Of 150,000 to 200,000 clones in the sample, about 80% were seen once. This chain links TRBV6-4 with TRBJ2-1; the D is unclear. This TCR was recovered from an older woman who had recovered from COVID-19. Input material: PBMCs or T cells enriched from blood (not recorded which). CDR3 nucleotides: TGTGCCAGCTCTTCTCCTGGAGAGGAGCAGTTCTTC. This encodes CASSSPGEEQFF.